Following are 27 T cell receptor beta chains from one sample sequenced in a study of radiotherapy plus CTLA-4 blockade in lung cancer. Libraries were prepared by immunoSEQ multiplex PCR; TCRdb keeps only in-frame clonotypes and omits some of them. The sample includes 35,000 to 50,000 clones, around 72% of them seen just once. This specimen consisted of peripheral blood, obtained from a patient treated with radiotherapy plus ipilimumab. Receptors were obtained from a human donor with non-small cell lung cancer who had a complete response to radiotherapy plus ipilimumab.

The rearrangement joins TRBV30 to TRBJ2-7; 10 bases agree with TRBD2. Germline V gene sequence: CDR1 GTSNPN, CDR2 SVGIG (reference sequence). The V segment lost 4 bases and the J segment 0 bases; nucleotides outside the gene matches: 9. CDR3 length equals 16 residues. CDR3 DNA sequence: TGTGCCTGGAAATTAGCGGGGGGCCCGAGCTCCTACGAGCAGTACTTC. Amino acids: CAWKLAGGPSSYEQYF.

The chain has TRBV4-1 and TRBJ1-3, with D possibly TRBD1 on 6 matching bases. The V gene lost 4 bases and the J gene lost 0 bases, with 13 bases spanning the gap. CDR1 and CDR2 (germline): MGHRA, YSYEKL. The CDR3 is 16 residues long. This CDR3 is CASSRLQGSSGNTIYF. The CDR3 nucleotides read TGCGCCAGCAGCCGACTTCAGGGGAGCTCTGGAAACACCATATATTTT.

The chain joins TRBV9 to TRBJ1-3; weak D call: TRBD1 (5 bases). Germline CDR1 SGDLS, CDR2 YYNGEE. The CDR3 consists of 14 residues. Between the trimmed V and J ends, which lost 3 bases and 1 base, there was a span of 8 bases. The CDR3 protein is CASSEGLSGNTIYF. CDR3 sequence (DNA): TGTGCCAGCAGCGAGGGGTTGTCTGGAAACACCATATATTTT.

This chain joins TRBV12-5 and TRBJ2-5; TRBD1 matches 7 bases. The CDR3 spans 15 residues. The V gene's germline CDR1 is LGHNT and CDR2 FRNRAP. V lost 2 bases, J lost 5 bases, and 8 bases stayed unmatched. The CDR3 sequence: CASGLTTGRRETQYF. In nucleotides, the CDR3 is TGTGCTAGTGGTTTGACGACAGGGAGAAGGGAGACCCAGTACTTC.

This clone came up once. The chain has TRBV6-5 and TRBJ2-1, with D unclear. Germline V gene sequence: CDR1 MNHEY, CDR2 SVGAGI. The CDR3 has 14 amino acids. Trimming removed 8 bases from V and 9 bases from J, with 20 bases in between. CDR3 DNA: TGTGCCAGCGGGCAACTTCACGGAATGTTTGAGCAGTTCTTC. It specifies CASGQLHGMFEQFF.

The chain is built from TRBV7-9 and TRBJ2-1; 11 bases line up with TRBD2. The trim removed 5 bases at V and 2 bases at J, leaving 2 bases unmatched. There are 15 residues in the CDR3. Germline V gene lookup returns CDR1 SEHNR and CDR2 FQNEAQ (reference sequence). In DNA, the CDR3 is TGTGCCAGCAGCAATAGCGGGAGGGCCTACAATGAGCAGTTCTTC. Encoded protein: CASSNSGRAYNEQFF.

The chain carries TRBV4-3 and TRBJ1-1, with D perhaps TRBD1 (6 bases). V was shortened by 1 base and J by 6 bases, with 15 bases between the two germline ends. In germline, CDR1 is LGHNA, CDR2 YSLEER. CDR3 length: 15 amino acids. The CDR3 loop reads CASSQGDRLGAEAFF. The CDR3, as DNA: TGCGCCAGCAGCCAAGGCGACAGGTTGGGAGCTGAAGCTTTCTTT.

The chain uses TRBV28 and TRBJ1-3, with a weak D call TRBD1 (6 bases). Trimming pared 2 bases from V and 4 bases from J, leaving 18 bases between. Germline V gene sequence: CDR1 MDHEN, CDR2 SYDVKM. The CDR3 covers 17 residues. DNA of the CDR3: TGTGCCAGCAGTTTAATACGTAGAGGGACACTCGGAAACACCATATATTTT. Amino acid sequence: CASSLIRRGTLGNTIYF.

The rearrangement links TRBV2 to TRBJ2-7, with TRBD1 matching 7 bases. Unmatched junction bases numbered 19, after V lost 8 bases and J lost 3 bases. The germline gives CDR1 SNHLY, CDR2 FYNNEI. CDR3 length equals 17 residues. CDR3 region: CASALSKTGQADYEQYF. The DNA of the CDR3 is TGTGCCAGCGCCCTCAGTAAGACCGGACAGGCAGACTACGAGCAGTACTTC.

This clone was counted only a few times. The chain is built from TRBV7-9 and TRBJ2-7; D is ambiguous. The CDR3 spans 12 residues. Deletions cut 0 bases from V and 7 bases from J, with 7 bases between. The V gene's germline CDR1 is SEHNR and CDR2 FQNEAQ (reference sequence). CDR3 residues: CASSLADLEQYF. Written as DNA, the CDR3 is TGTGCCAGCAGCTTAGCAGACTTAGAGCAGTACTTC. Combining the CDR3 with reference TRBV7-9 and TRBJ2-7 gives the whole variable domain DTGVSQNPRHKITKRGQNVTFRCDPISEHNRLYWYRQTLGQGPEFLTYFQNEAQLEKSRLLSDRFSAERPKGSFSTLEIQRTEQGDSAMYLCASSLADLEQYFGPGTRLTVT.

Note on this clone: Its ends do not fully match the called genes, so a read error is possible. This sample includes further DNA sequences coding for the same CDR3. The chain carries TRBV30 and TRBJ2-2; the D is unclear. Germline V lookup: CDR1 GTSNPN, CDR2 SVGIG (reference sequence). CDR3 length equals 13 residues. In DNA, the CDR3 is TGTGCCTGGAGTGACACGAATACCGGGGAGCTGTTTTTT. This gives the protein CAWSDTNTGELFF.

The chain links TRBV5-1 to TRBJ2-3; 9 bases are a match to TRBD1. The germline gives CDR1 SGHRS, CDR2 YFSETQ. V gave up 0 bases and J gave up 2 bases; unmatched junction bases: 1. This CDR3 spans 15 amino acids. Here the CDR3 reads CASSLGTGVTDTQYF. The CDR3 nucleotides read TGCGCCAGCAGCTTGGGGACAGGGGTCACAGATACGCAGTATTTT.

The V and J genes are TRBV6-6 and TRBJ2-7, with TRBD1 matching 9 bases. J gave up 2 bases and V 5 bases, and 1 base lay outside the gene matches. Germline CDR1 MNHNY, CDR2 SVGAGI (reference sequence). The CDR3 sequence is 13 residues long. In DNA, the CDR3 is TGTGCCAGCAGTAGGGACAGGGCCTACGAGCAGTACTTC. Translating gives CASSRDRAYEQYF.

The J gene is TRBJ2-5, the V gene TRBV5-6; D is perhaps TRBD2 (6 bases). The J call may not be correct, given that the DNA end is closer to TRBJ2-7. CDR1 and CDR2 from the germline V gene are SGHDT and YYEEEE. The CDR3 runs 14 residues. CDR3: CASSLRWGDHEQYF. The CDR3 coding sequence is TGTGCCAGCAGCTTGCGGTGGGGGGATCACGAGCAGTACTTC.

Here the CDR3 reads CASSQDLLAASTDTQYF. The CDR3 nucleotides read TGCGCCAGCAGCCAAGACCTACTAGCCGCTAGCACAGATACGCAGTATTTT. This chain connects TRBV4-1 to TRBJ2-3; TRBD2 might be the D (6 bases). CDR3 length equals 17 residues. V was clipped by 0 bases and J by 0 bases, with 13 bases between them. Germline values: CDR1 MGHRA, CDR2 YSYEKL.

The chain has TRBV5-1 and TRBJ2-7; 7 bases map to TRBD2. This CDR3 comprises 15 residues. Looked up from germline, CDR1 is SGHRS and CDR2 is YFSETQ. With V trimmed by 0 bases and J by 2 bases, 5 bases remained unmatched. CDR3 region: CASSLGLAVTYEQYF. CDR3 in DNA: TGCGCCAGCAGCTTGGGGCTAGCGGTAACCTACGAGCAGTACTTC.

The rearrangement uses TRBV9 and TRBJ2-6; D possibly corresponds to TRBD2 (5 bases). The length of the CDR3 is 16 residues. Germline CDR1 reads SGDLS; CDR2 reads YYNGEE. The V and J ends lost 0 bases and 0 bases respectively, with 7 bases between them. DNA for the CDR3: TGTGCCAGCAGCGTAGGAGGGTTCTCTGGGGCCAACGTCCTGACTTTC. Translation gives CASSVGGFSGANVLTF.

This chain joins TRBV6-1 and TRBJ1-2; 8 bases align to TRBD1. With 7 bases clipped from V and 5 bases from J, the junction kept 9 bases outside the gene matches. CDR1 is MNHNS, CDR2 SASEGT, per germline. The CDR3 runs to 14 residues. CDR3 sequence (DNA): TGTGCCAGCACCCAGGGGGCGGGATTATATGGCTACACCTTC. It yields the protein CASTQGAGLYGYTF.

The rearrangement links TRBV5-1 to TRBJ2-7; tentative D call: TRBD1 (5 bases). The V and J ends lost 0 bases and 2 bases respectively, with 9 bases between them. The CDR3 covers 14 residues. The germline CDR1 and CDR2 sequences are SGHRS and YFSETQ. The CDR3 DNA follows: TGCGCCAGCAGCTTGGCCCCAGGGACCTACGAGCAGTACTTC. Translation: CASSLAPGTYEQYF.

The chain couples TRBV25-1 to TRBJ1-1, with a weak D call TRBD1 (6 bases). The V end lost 3 bases, the J end lost 3 bases, and 14 bases lay between the germline ends. In germline, CDR1 is MGHDK, CDR2 SYGVNS. This CDR3 has 15 amino acids. CDR3 in amino acids: CASSDPGQRHTEAFF. CDR3 coding DNA: TGTGCCAGCAGTGACCCCGGACAGAGGCACACTGAAGCTTTCTTT.

This clone was detected once. The chain recombines TRBV18 with TRBJ2-4, with D possibly TRBD1 on 6 matching bases. Germline CDR1 and CDR2: KGHSH and LQKENI. This CDR3 is 19 amino acids long. V lost 2 bases and J 0 bases, leaving 20 bases between the germline ends. The CDR3 loop reads CASSPGGTSRTLAKNIQYF. DNA for the CDR3: TGTGCCAGCTCACCAGGGGGCACTTCGAGAACTCTAGCCAAAAACATTCAGTACTTC.

This chain uses TRBV7-2 with TRBJ1-1, with no clear D. V was cut by 5 bases and J by 10 bases, with 14 bases left in between. This CDR3 is built from 12 residues. CDR1 SGHTA and CDR2 FQGNSA come from the germline V gene. The CDR3 DNA reads TGTGCCAGCAGCCTCGAGATTTCGGGAGCTTTCTTT. Translating gives CASSLEISGAFF.

This chain connects TRBV2 to TRBJ1-5, with a possible D match to TRBD1 (5 bases). In germline, CDR1 is SNHLY, CDR2 FYNNEI. CDR3 length: 13 amino acids. The V and J ends lost 7 bases and 7 bases respectively, with 14 bases between them. CDR3 in DNA: TGTGCCAGCACCGGCGCAGGGCGGCAGCCCCAGCATTTT. It yields the protein CASTGAGRQPQHF.

About this clone: Germline is not matched at one junction end, which may reflect a read error. V gene TRBV29-1 combines with J gene TRBJ1-2; TRBD1 matches at 7 bases. Germline values: CDR1 SQVTM, CDR2 ANQGSEA. CDR3 length: 12 amino acids. The CDR3 DNA follows: TGCAGCGTAGAAGGGACAGCTAGAGGCTACACCTTC. Translating it yields CSVEGTARGYTF.

This chain uses TRBV9 with TRBJ2-7; 7 positions agree with TRBD1. The CDR3 covers 13 residues. Germline trimming cut 3 bases from V and 3 bases from J; bases unmatched to any gene: 3. CDR1 and CDR2 from the germline V gene are SGDLS and YYNGEE. CDR3 sequence (DNA): TGTGCCAGCAGCGGTCGACAGGGCTACGAGCAGTACTTC. Encoded protein: CASSGRQGYEQYF.

This clone was seen more than once but under ten times. V is TRBV19 and J is TRBJ1-5; D remains unclear. Trimming removed 0 bases at V and 6 bases at J, with 9 bases between. CDR1 is LNHDA, CDR2 SQIVND, per germline (reference sequence). The CDR3 consists of 14 residues. The chain's CDR3 is CASSIDIFSQPQHF. The CDR3 DNA reads as TGTGCCAGTAGTATAGACATCTTCAGTCAGCCCCAGCATTTT.

The chain carries TRBV9 and TRBJ2-3; weak D call: TRBD2 (5 bases). The V end lost 1 base, the J end lost 1 base, and 7 bases lay between the germline ends. Germline V gene lookup returns CDR1 SGDLS and CDR2 YYNGEE. The CDR3 consists of 14 residues. CDR3 nucleotide sequence: TGTGCCAGCAGCGTAAGAGCGGGCACAGATACGCAGTATTTT. Encoded protein: CASSVRAGTDTQYF.